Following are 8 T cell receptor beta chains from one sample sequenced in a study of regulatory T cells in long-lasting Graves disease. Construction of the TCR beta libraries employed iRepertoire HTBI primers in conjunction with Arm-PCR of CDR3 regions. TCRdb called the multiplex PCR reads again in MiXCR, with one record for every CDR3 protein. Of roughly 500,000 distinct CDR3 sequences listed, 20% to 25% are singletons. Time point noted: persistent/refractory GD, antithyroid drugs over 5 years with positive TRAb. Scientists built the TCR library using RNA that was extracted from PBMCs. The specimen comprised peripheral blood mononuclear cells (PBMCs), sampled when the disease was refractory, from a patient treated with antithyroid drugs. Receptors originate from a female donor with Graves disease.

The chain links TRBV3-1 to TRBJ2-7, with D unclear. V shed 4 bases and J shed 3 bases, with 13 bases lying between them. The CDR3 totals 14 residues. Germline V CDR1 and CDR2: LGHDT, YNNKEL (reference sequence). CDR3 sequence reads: CASSLSTNSYEQYF. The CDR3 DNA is TGTGCCAGCAGCCTAAGTACCAACAGCTACGAGCAGTACTTC.

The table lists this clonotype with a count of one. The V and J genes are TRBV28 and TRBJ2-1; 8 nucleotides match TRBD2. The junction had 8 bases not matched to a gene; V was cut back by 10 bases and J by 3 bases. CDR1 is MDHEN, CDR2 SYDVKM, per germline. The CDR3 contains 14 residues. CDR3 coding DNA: TGTGCCACAATCCTCAGCGGGAGCTACAATGAGCAGTTCTTC. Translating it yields CATILSGSYNEQFF.

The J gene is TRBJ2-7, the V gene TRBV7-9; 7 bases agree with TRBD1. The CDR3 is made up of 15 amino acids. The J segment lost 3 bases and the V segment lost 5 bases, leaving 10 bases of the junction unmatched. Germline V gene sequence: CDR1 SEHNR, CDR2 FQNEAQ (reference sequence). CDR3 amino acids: CASSPWTGQGYEQYF. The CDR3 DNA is TGTGCCAGCAGCCCCTGGACAGGTCAGGGCTACGAGCAGTACTTC.

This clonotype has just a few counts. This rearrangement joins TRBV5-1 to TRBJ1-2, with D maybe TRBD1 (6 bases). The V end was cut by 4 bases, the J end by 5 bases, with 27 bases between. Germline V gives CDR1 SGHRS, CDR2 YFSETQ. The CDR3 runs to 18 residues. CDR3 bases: TGCGCCAGCAGCCGAGCTGGACGGGACCAGGGGTGGGCGTATGGCTACACCTTC. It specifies CASSRAGRDQGWAYGYTF.

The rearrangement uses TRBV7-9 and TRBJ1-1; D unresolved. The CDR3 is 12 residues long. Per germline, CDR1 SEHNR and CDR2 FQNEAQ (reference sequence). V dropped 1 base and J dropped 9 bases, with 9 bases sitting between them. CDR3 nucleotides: TGTGCCAGCAGCTTAGGCAACAAACAAGCTTTCTTT. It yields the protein CASSLGNKQAFF.

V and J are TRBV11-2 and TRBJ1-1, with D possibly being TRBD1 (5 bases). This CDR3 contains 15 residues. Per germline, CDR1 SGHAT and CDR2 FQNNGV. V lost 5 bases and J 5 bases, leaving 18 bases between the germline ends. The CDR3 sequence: CASSLWTVEGTEAFF. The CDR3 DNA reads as TGTGCCAGCAGCCTATGGACTGTTGAGGGGACTGAAGCTTTCTTT.

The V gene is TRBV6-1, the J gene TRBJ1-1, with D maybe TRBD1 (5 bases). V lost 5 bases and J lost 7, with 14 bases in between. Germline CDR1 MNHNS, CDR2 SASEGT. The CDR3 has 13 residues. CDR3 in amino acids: CASSKTATGEAFF. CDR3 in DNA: TGTGCCAGCAGTAAGACAGCTACCGGTGAAGCTTTCTTT.

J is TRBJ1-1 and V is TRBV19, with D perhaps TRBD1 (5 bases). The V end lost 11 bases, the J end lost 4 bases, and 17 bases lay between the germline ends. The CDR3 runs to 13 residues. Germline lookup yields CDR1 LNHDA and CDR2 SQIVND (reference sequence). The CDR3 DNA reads TGTGCCTCGAGGGGTGGGGATGGCACTGAAGCTTTCTTT. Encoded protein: CASRGGDGTEAFF.